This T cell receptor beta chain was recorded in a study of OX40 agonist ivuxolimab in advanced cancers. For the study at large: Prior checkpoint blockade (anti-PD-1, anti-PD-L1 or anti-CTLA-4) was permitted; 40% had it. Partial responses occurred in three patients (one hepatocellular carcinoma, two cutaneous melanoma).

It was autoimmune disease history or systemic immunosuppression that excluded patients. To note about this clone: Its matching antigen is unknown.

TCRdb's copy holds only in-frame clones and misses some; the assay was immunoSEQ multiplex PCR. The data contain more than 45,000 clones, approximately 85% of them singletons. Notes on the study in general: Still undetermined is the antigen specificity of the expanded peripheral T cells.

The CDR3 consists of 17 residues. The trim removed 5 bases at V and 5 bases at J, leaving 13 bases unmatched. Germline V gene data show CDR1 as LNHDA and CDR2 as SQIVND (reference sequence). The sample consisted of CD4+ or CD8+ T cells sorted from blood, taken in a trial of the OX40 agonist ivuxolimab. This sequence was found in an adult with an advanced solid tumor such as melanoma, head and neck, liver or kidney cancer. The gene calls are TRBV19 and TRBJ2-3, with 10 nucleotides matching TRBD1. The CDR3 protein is CASSFGQGGGLGDTQYF. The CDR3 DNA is TGTGCCAGTAGTTTCGGACAGGGGGGAGGTTTAGGAGATACGCAGTATTTT.